Each of the 26 T cell receptor beta chains below was sequenced from the same sample in a study of T cell repertoires in aging, cancer and after chemotherapy. TRB rearrangements spanning V, D and J were amplified using mixed TRB-A/B primers. TCRdb re-called the multiplex PCR reads through MiXCR, storing one row per CDR3 protein. The sample includes roughly 1,500 distinct CDR3 sequences, approximately 60% of them seen just once. TCR beta rearrangements were amplified from peripheral blood genomic DNA. The sample comprised blood. These receptors were obtained from a human donor with a blood cancer.

This rearrangement joins TRBV27 to TRBJ2-3; 8 bases are shared with TRBD2. The CDR3 extends over 14 amino acids. CDR1 and CDR2 from the germline V gene are MNHEY and SMNVEV (reference sequence). The trim removed 8 bases at V and 5 bases at J, leaving 9 bases unmatched. DNA of the CDR3: TGTGCCAGCGAAGGTAGCGGGGTGGGAGATACGCAGTATTTT. Amino acids: CASEGSGVGDTQYF.

This chain joins TRBV27 and TRBJ2-2; TRBD2 agrees at 8 bases. The CDR3 is 14 amino acids. V trimming: 5 bases; J trimming: 5 bases; junction bases outside the gene matches: 4. The V gene's germline CDR1 is MNHEY and CDR2 SMNVEV (reference sequence). CDR3 in DNA: TGTGCCAGCAGTAAGCGGGAGAGGACCGGGGAGCTGTTTTTT. Protein sequence: CASSKRERTGELFF.

The chain links TRBV27 to TRBJ1-2; TRBD1 is a possible D gene (5 bases). Germline V gene data show CDR1 as MNHEY and CDR2 as SMNVEV (reference sequence). Trimming left V 2 bases short and J 0 bases short, with 7 bases between. The CDR3 runs to 14 residues. Here the CDR3 reads CASSLQGANYGYTF. The CDR3 DNA follows: TGTGCCAGCAGTTTACAGGGAGCTAACTATGGCTACACCTTC.

The rearrangement joins TRBV19 to TRBJ2-2, with 10 positions matching TRBD1. The CDR3 totals 16 residues. After removal of 6 bases from V and 3 bases from J, the junction contained 7 bases not matched to a gene. Germline loops: CDR1 LNHDA, CDR2 SQIVND (reference sequence). The CDR3 loop is CASRKRQGADTGELFF. The CDR3 DNA reads TGTGCCAGTAGAAAGCGACAGGGGGCGGACACCGGGGAGCTGTTTTTT.

The chain recombines TRBV19 with TRBJ1-5; 7 bases align to TRBD1. V was pared by 5 bases and J by 3 bases, with 4 bases of the junction left unmatched. From germline, CDR1 is LNHDA and CDR2 SQIVND (reference sequence). The CDR3 has 14 residues. The CDR3 here is CASSPDRDNQPQHF. CDR3 sequence (DNA): TGTGCCAGTAGTCCTGACAGGGACAATCAGCCCCAGCATTTT.

This chain uses TRBV4-2 with TRBJ2-1; 10 bases agree with TRBD1. This CDR3 comprises 14 residues. The germline V gene has CDR1 LGHNA and CDR2 YNFKEQ. The ends lost 4 bases at V and 9 bases at J; junction bases unmatched: 6. The CDR3 region is CASSPQTGGGEQFF. The DNA for the CDR3 is TGTGCCAGCAGCCCGCAGACAGGGGGCGGTGAGCAGTTCTTC.

The V call is TRBV5-1, the J call TRBJ1-1; D is undetermined. Looked up from germline, CDR1 is SGHRS and CDR2 is YFSETQ. CDR3 length equals 14 residues. The germline V and J ends were trimmed by 2 bases and 0 bases, with 8 bases remaining between them. The CDR3 region has the DNA TGCGCCAGCAGCTTAAATGGGATGAACACTGAAGCTTTCTTT. Residues: CASSLNGMNTEAFF.

This clonotype was seen more than once but under ten times. The chain joins TRBV4-2 to TRBJ1-3; D call uncertain. The germline V and J ends were trimmed by 1 base and 0 bases, with 10 bases remaining between them. The CDR3 runs to 16 residues. In germline, CDR1 is LGHNA, CDR2 YNFKEQ. CDR3 amino acids: CASSQVSPTSGNTIYF. The CDR3 bases are TGTGCCAGCAGCCAAGTGAGTCCTACCTCTGGAAACACCATATATTTT.

This chain uses TRBV19 with TRBJ2-5; D may match TRBD1 or TRBD2 (5 bases each). Looked up from germline, CDR1 is LNHDA and CDR2 is SQIVND (reference sequence). This CDR3 contains 15 residues. Trimming took 5 bases from V and 3 from J, leaving 16 bases between them. CDR3 bases: TGTGCCAGTAGTGGGGCGGGTGGAGGAGAAGAGACCCAGTACTTC. It encodes CASSGAGGGEETQYF.

This chain joins TRBV20-1 and TRBJ1-1; 7 nucleotides align to TRBD1. V was clipped by 4 bases and J by 3 bases; unmatched bases: 5. The CDR3 is made up of 13 amino acids. Germline-derived CDR1 and CDR2 are DFQATT and SNEGSKA (reference sequence). The DNA of the CDR3 is TGCAGTGCTATAGGAACAGGGGACACTGAAGCTTTCTTT. Protein: CSAIGTGDTEAFF.

The J gene is TRBJ2-5, the V gene TRBV19, with 7 nucleotides matching TRBD2. The CDR3 contains 15 residues. CDR1 and CDR2 (germline): LNHDA, SQIVND (reference sequence). The junction had 9 bases not matched to a gene; V was cut back by 8 bases and J by 0 bases. As DNA, the CDR3 is TGTGCCAGTCGGGCCTGGGGGGGAAACCAAGAGACCCAGTACTTC. Its protein product is CASRAWGGNQETQYF.

This clonotype came up a few times. This chain connects TRBV12-3 or TRBV12-4 to TRBJ1-5; D may be TRBD1 (5 bases). CDR3 length: 13 amino acids. Trimming pared 5 bases from V and 7 bases from J, leaving 12 bases between. CDR3 sequence: CASSVGGEQPQHF. The CDR3 region has the DNA TGTGCCAGCAGTGTCGGGGGAGAACAGCCCCAGCATTTT.

The chain's CDR3 is CASSANFGTSGYNEQFF. Here the CDR3 DNA reads TGTGCCAGCAGCGCGAATTTCGGGACTAGCGGATACAATGAGCAGTTCTTC. V and J are TRBV7-2 and TRBJ2-1; 11 bases fit TRBD2. Losses at the gene ends were 5 bases for V and 4 bases for J; bases not matched to a gene: 10. CDR1 is SGHTA, CDR2 FQGNSA, per germline. The CDR3 runs to 17 residues.

This chain connects TRBV29-1 to TRBJ1-1, with D perhaps TRBD1 (5 bases). The CDR3 is 15 amino acids. V lost 6 bases, J lost 6 bases, and 23 bases lay in between. The germline V gene has CDR1 SQVTM and CDR2 ANQGSEA. CDR3 amino acids: CSVRGTPGGFSEAFF. The CDR3 DNA reads as TGCAGCGTGCGAGGGACGCCCGGAGGGTTTTCTGAAGCTTTCTTT.

V is TRBV7-9 and J is TRBJ2-7; TRBD1 might be the D (5 bases). CDR3 size: 13 residues. Trimming shortened V by 5 bases and J by 7 bases, and 15 bases separated the two germline ends. Germline CDR1 is SEHNR and CDR2 is FQNEAQ (reference sequence). CDR3 region: CASSAGIFWEQYF. DNA of the CDR3: TGTGCCAGCAGCGCAGGGATCTTCTGGGAGCAGTACTTC. The variable domain in full, with the rest retrieved from reference TRBV7-9 and TRBJ2-7, is DTGVSQNPRHKITKRGQNVTFRCDPISEHNRLYWYRQTLGQGPEFLTYFQNEAQLEKSRLLSDRFSAERPKGSFSTLEIQRTEQGDSAMYLCASSAGIFWEQYFGPGTRLTVT.

The chain's CDR3 is CASSESDACLPQHF. The CDR3 bases are TGTGCCAGCAGTGAATCGGACGCATGCCTCCCGCAGCATTTT. V usage is TRBV6-5 and J usage is TRBJ1-5; no firm D call. The CDR3 totals 14 residues. CDR1 MNHEY and CDR2 SVGAGI come from the germline V gene. V lost 5 bases and J 13 bases, leaving 21 bases between the germline ends.

The rearrangement links TRBV19 to TRBJ2-3; the match to TRBD2 covers 13 bases. The CDR3 sequence is 15 residues long. Germline lookup yields CDR1 LNHDA and CDR2 SQIVND (reference sequence). J was trimmed by 5 bases and V by 6 bases; bases with no gene match: 5. CDR3 nucleotides: TGTGCCAGTAGCAGGACTAGCGGGAGCTTAGATACGCAGTATTTT. Its translation: CASSRTSGSLDTQYF.

V and J are TRBV30 and TRBJ1-1; the match to TRBD1 covers 7 bases. The CDR3 has 12 amino acids. Germline values: CDR1 GTSNPN, CDR2 SVGIG (reference sequence). The CDR3, as DNA: TGTGCAACCCCTGGGAGGGGGCGGACAGCTTTCTTT. Its translation is CATPGRGRTAFF.

The CDR3 sequence is CASSYERVRWNEQFF. The CDR3 DNA reads TGTGCCAGCAGCTACGAGAGAGTCAGGTGGAATGAGCAGTTCTTC. The chain carries TRBV5-6 and TRBJ2-1, with D unclear. V lost 3 bases and J 7 bases, leaving 17 bases between the germline ends. The CDR3 is 15 amino acids. Germline V gene data show CDR1 as SGHDT and CDR2 as YYEEEE.

On this clonotype: At one boundary the junction diverges from the germline segment, which might be a read error. The DNA for the CDR3 is TGTGCCCGGAGCAAGGCCCTAGCGCCATCCTACGAGCAGTACTTC. Amino acids: CARSKALAPSYEQYF. The rearrangement links TRBV30 to TRBJ2-7, with a possible D match to TRBD2 (6 bases). Germline values: CDR1 GTSNPN, CDR2 SVGIG (reference sequence). The CDR3 has 15 amino acids.

J is TRBJ2-2 and V is TRBV6-2 or TRBV6-3; TRBD2 is a possible D gene (5 bases). The germline gives CDR1 MNHEY, CDR2 SVGEGT. V lost 5 bases, J lost 7 bases, and 5 bases lay in between. The CDR3 has 11 residues. CDR3 amino acids: CASSGLGELFF. CDR3 nucleotide sequence: TGTGCCAGCAGTGGACTCGGGGAGCTGTTTTTT.

This clonotype is large in the sample. The gene calls are TRBV27 and TRBJ2-3; 9 nucleotides match TRBD2. The V segment lost 3 bases and the J segment 7 bases; nucleotides outside the gene matches: 8. Germline CDR1 reads MNHEY; CDR2 reads SMNVEV (reference sequence). The CDR3 spans 15 residues. This CDR3 is CASSFRGSGSYTQYF. DNA for the CDR3: TGTGCCAGCAGTTTCCGAGGTAGCGGGAGCTATACGCAGTATTTT.

This clonotype is termed large. V usage is TRBV6-5 and J usage is TRBJ2-5; unclear D gene. With 4 bases removed from V and 5 bases from J, the gap between germline ends came to 5 bases. Germline V gene lookup returns CDR1 MNHEY and CDR2 SVGAGI. This CDR3 is 11 amino acids long. CDR3 amino acids: CASSLGETQYF. Here the CDR3 DNA reads TGTGCCAGCAGTTTGGGGGAGACCCAGTACTTC.

This chain uses TRBV5-6 with TRBJ1-2, with 10 bases identical to TRBD1. Per the germline V gene, CDR1 is SGHDT and CDR2 is YYEEEE. This CDR3 has 16 amino acids. After removal of 1 base from V and 5 bases from J, the junction contained 8 bases not matched to a gene. This CDR3 is CASSLSVTGGRYGYTF. The CDR3 DNA sequence: TGTGCCAGCAGCTTGTCGGTGACAGGGGGCCGGTATGGCTACACCTTC.

The chain links TRBV19 to TRBJ2-1, with 12 positions matching TRBD2. The CDR3 is 15 amino acids. The V segment lost 3 bases and the J segment 8 bases; nucleotides outside the gene matches: 5. Germline lookup yields CDR1 LNHDA and CDR2 SQIVND (reference sequence). The CDR3: CASSMTSGSFDEQFF. CDR3 bases: TGTGCCAGTAGTATGACTAGCGGGAGCTTCGATGAGCAGTTCTTC.

The chain's CDR3 is CASSGPRGQGHGYTF. CDR3 nucleotides: TGTGCCAGTAGTGGACCCCGGGGACAGGGCCATGGCTACACCTTC. The V and J genes are TRBV19 and TRBJ1-2, with 9 bases matching TRBD1. V was clipped by 5 bases and J by 6 bases; unmatched bases: 10. This CDR3 comprises 15 residues. The germline gives CDR1 LNHDA, CDR2 SQIVND (reference sequence).